A selection of T cell receptor beta chains follows, all from one sample in a study of blood T cell repertoires in COVID-19. The assay was immunoSEQ multiplex PCR, and TCRdb's table has in-frame clones only and misses some. Of roughly 180,000 clones in the sample, 70% to 90% were seen once. Material: peripheral blood. The receptor source for this set is a man aged 65 to 79 with active or convalescent COVID-19. Both conserved end residues are part of each CDR3. A D gene is named only where the DNA matches it firmly. The size entry is marked missing in some rows and otherwise reads once, few, many or a size class.

-	TRBV5-1	-	TRBJ1-5	TGCGCCAGCAGCCGGACACCTAGCAATCAGCCCCAGCATTTT	CASSRTPSNQPQHF
-	TRBV5-4	-	TRBJ2-7	TGTGCCAGCAGCTTGGCAGGGACACTCTACGAGCAGTACTTC	CASSLAGTLYEQYF
-	TRBV7-2	-	TRBJ1-1	TGTGCCAGCAGCTTAGTCATTTTGGCAGTCAAACAGGATGAAGCTTTCTTT	CASSLVILAVKQDEAFF
TRBD1	TRBV6-5	once	TRBJ1-2	TGTGCCAGCAGATACAGGGGGTCGTATGGCTACACCTTC	CASRYRGSYGYTF
TRBD2	TRBV30	-	TRBJ2-5	TGTGCCTGGAGTGTGGGTTCTAGCGGGCTACAAGAGACCCAGTACTTC	CAWSVGSSGLQETQYF
-	TRBV7-8	-	TRBJ1-5	TGTGCCAGCAGCTCGTTGGCGGACAGAAGAAATCAGCCCCAGCATTTT	CASSSLADRRNQPQHF
TRBD1	TRBV11-2	-	TRBJ1-2	TGTGCCAGCAGCTTAGTTGACAGGGGCTATGGCTACACCTTC	CASSLVDRGYGYTF
TRBD2	TRBV7-2	-	TRBJ2-1	TGTGCCAGCAGCTTAGAGCTAGCGGGAGTGGGAAATGAGCAGTTCTTC	CASSLELAGVGNEQFF
TRBD1	TRBV14	-	TRBJ1-6	TGTGCCAGCAGCCCTACGACAGGGGAAAGGGGATCACCCCTCCACTTT	CASSPTTGERGSPLHF
-	TRBV7-8	-	TRBJ1-4	TGTGCCAGCAGCCACCACGGGGGGACTGGGGAAAAACTGTTTTTT	CASSHHGGTGEKLFF
-	TRBV19	-	TRBJ1-1	TGTGCCAGTACTTTTACACGGGGGGCGGAAACTGAAGCTTTCTTT	CASTFTRGAETEAFF
-	TRBV18	-	TRBJ1-4	TGTGCCAGCTCACCACTCGGGAGGGGCGGGAATGAAAAACTGTTTTTT	CASSPLGRGGNEKLFF
-	TRBV10-1	-	TRBJ2-7	TGCGCCAGCAGTGACCAGGGGGGAACGCAGTACTTC	CASSDQGGTQYF
-	TRBV10-3	-	TRBJ1-1	TGTGCCATCAAGTTCGGGACAACGAACACTGAAGCTTTCTTT	CAIKFGTTNTEAFF
-	TRBV6-5	-	TRBJ1-5	TGTGCCAGCAGTTACTCGGCAGGGCAGGGGCAGCCCCAGCATTTT	CASSYSAGQGQPQHF
-	TRBV3-1/TRBV3-2	-	TRBJ2-5	TGTGCCAGCAGCCAAGATCTTGAAGAGACCCAGTACTTC	CASSQDLEETQYF
TRBD2	TRBV24-1	-	TRBJ2-3	TGTGCCACCAGTGAGCTAGCGGGAGGGCCCGGCACAGATACGCAGTATTTT	CATSELAGGPGTDTQYF
TRBD1	TRBV11-3	once	TRBJ2-1	TGTGCCAGCAGCCCGAGACAGGGATTAGGGCAGTTCTTC	CASSPRQGLGQFF
-	TRBV4-3	-	TRBJ1-1	TGCGCCAGCAGCCAAGATTGGTCGGCAGGGAGGACTGAAGCTTTCTTT	CASSQDWSAGRTEAFF
TRBD2	TRBV19	-	TRBJ2-1	TGTGCCAGTAGTATGAGGGACTACGTTTACAATGAGCAGTTCTTC	CASSMRDYVYNEQFF
-	TRBV2	-	TRBJ1-1	TGTGCCAGCAGCCCGGGGTTGCGGAACACTGAAGCTTTCTTT	CASSPGLRNTEAFF
TRBD2	TRBV28	-	TRBJ2-5	TGTGCCAGCAGTTTAAGGATACTAGCGGGTCACCAAGAGACCCAGTACTTC	CASSLRILAGHQETQYF
TRBD2	TRBV5-1	-	TRBJ2-1	TGCGCCAGCAGCTTTAGCGGGGGGGCCAATGAGCAGTTCTTC	CASSFSGGANEQFF
-	TRBV9	-	TRBJ2-3	TGTGCCAGCAGAGCCGGGACTAGCACAGATACGCAGTATTTT	CASRAGTSTDTQYF
-	TRBV11-2	-	TRBJ2-3	TGTGCCAGCAGCTTATTTAGGGGTAGGGCAGATACGCAGTATTTT	CASSLFRGRADTQYF
TRBD1	TRBV19	-	TRBJ2-5	TGTGCCAGTAGTCCTCTTGGGACAGTCGCGGCATGGCCTAAAGAGACCCAGTACTTC	CASSPLGTVAAWPKETQYF
TRBD2	TRBV6-6	-	TRBJ2-7	TGTGCCAGCAGTTACGCGGGAGGCCTCTACGAGCAGTACTTC	CASSYAGGLYEQYF